The clone carrying this TCR beta chain was observed once. Its cognate antigen is unknown. Germline V gives CDR1 SGHNT, CDR2 YENEEA. The CDR3 spans 20 residues. Germline trimming cut 8 bases from V and 0 bases from J; bases unmatched to any gene: 19. The PCR made use of 60 Vbeta and 13 Jbeta primers. Sequencing used immunoSEQ multiplex PCR; TCRdb keeps in-frame clones, though not all of them. The sample carries about 130,000 clones, approximately 80% recorded once. The data were taken from a study of cytomegalovirus exposure and HLA in healthy donors. Notes on the study in general: High specificity and sensitivity for cytomegalovirus status were reported for the classifier.

The source of this sequence is a man between 25 and 39 years old in good health and CMV-seronegative. The sample comprised PBMCs. The rearrangement links TRBV11-3 to TRBJ2-2; 9 bases map to TRBD1. The CDR3 spells CASYSTTGGTRRANTGELFF. As DNA, the CDR3 is TGTGCCAGCTATTCTACGACAGGGGGAACCAGGCGCGCGAACACCGGGGAGCTGTTTTTT.